Listed below are T cell receptor beta chains from one sample, sequenced in a study of blood T cell repertoires in COVID-19. Here immunoSEQ multiplex PCR was the method, and the copy in TCRdb shows in-frame clones only, minus some. This sample has a few hundred thousand clones, with 80% to 85% found just once. What was sequenced was peripheral blood. Receptors originate from a woman aged 40-49 years who had recovered from COVID-19. CDR3s include the opening cysteine and the closing phenylalanine or tryptophan. D genes are given only for firm matches. Clone size is stated in some rows and not others, as once, few, many or a class when expanded.

abundance: NA
v_gene: TRBV5-4
d_gene: TRBD2
j_gene: TRBJ2-7
CDR3nt: TGTGCCAGCAAAACCGGGGGGGCCGCCTCCTACGAGCAGTACTTC
CDR3aa: CASKTGGAASYEQYF

abundance: NA
v_gene: TRBV6-1
d_gene: NA
j_gene: TRBJ1-3
CDR3nt: TGTGCCAGCAGTGATTCTGGCGGAAACACCATATATTTT
CDR3aa: CASSDSGGNTIYF

abundance: NA
v_gene: TRBV5-1
d_gene: NA
j_gene: TRBJ1-6
CDR3nt: TGCGCCAGCAGCTTGGATCAGGGAGGGAGCGAGTCACCCCTCCACTTT
CDR3aa: CASSLDQGGSESPLHF

abundance: NA
v_gene: TRBV5-1
d_gene: NA
j_gene: TRBJ1-6
CDR3nt: TGCGCCAGCAGCTGGGGGGGCCTCTCCTATAATTCACCCCTCCACTTT
CDR3aa: CASSWGGLSYNSPLHF

abundance: NA
v_gene: TRBV11-3
d_gene: TRBD1
j_gene: TRBJ1-5
CDR3nt: TGTGCCAGCAGCTTAGGGCCCCATGGACAGGATGGCAATCAGCCCCAGCATTTT
CDR3aa: CASSLGPHGQDGNQPQHF

abundance: once
v_gene: TRBV5-4
d_gene: NA
j_gene: TRBJ1-5
CDR3nt: TGTGCCAGCAGCTTGCGGGGGGTAGATCAGCCCCAGCATTTT
CDR3aa: CASSLRGVDQPQHF

abundance: NA
v_gene: TRBV19
d_gene: TRBD2
j_gene: TRBJ2-1
CDR3nt: TGTGCCAGTGGCCTAGCGGGGCATTACAATGAGCAGTTCTTC
CDR3aa: CASGLAGHYNEQFF

abundance: NA
v_gene: TRBV2
d_gene: NA
j_gene: TRBJ1-4
CDR3nt: TGTGCCAGCAGGGAAAGGGGGTCAAATGAAAAACTGTTTTTT
CDR3aa: CASRERGSNEKLFF

abundance: few
v_gene: TRBV11-2
d_gene: NA
j_gene: TRBJ2-7
CDR3nt: TGTGCCAGCAGCTTAGGTGGCAGGCTAAGCTCCTACGAGCAGTACTTC
CDR3aa: CASSLGGRLSSYEQYF

abundance: few
v_gene: TRBV7-8
d_gene: TRBD1
j_gene: TRBJ2-1
CDR3nt: TGTGCCAGCAGCCCGTGGGACAGGGGCTCCTACAATGAGCAGTTCTTC
CDR3aa: CASSPWDRGSYNEQFF

abundance: few
v_gene: TRBV5-6
d_gene: NA
j_gene: TRBJ2-1
CDR3nt: TGTGCCAGCAGCTCTTTCCACAGAAACACCTACAATGAGCAGTTCTTC
CDR3aa: CASSSFHRNTYNEQFF

abundance: NA
v_gene: TRBV3-1/TRBV3-2
d_gene: NA
j_gene: TRBJ2-1
CDR3nt: TGTGCCAGCAGCCGGTCAGAACTAGTTCCCTACAATGAGCAGTTCTTC
CDR3aa: CASSRSELVPYNEQFF

abundance: NA
v_gene: TRBV28
d_gene: NA
j_gene: TRBJ2-7
CDR3nt: TGTGCCAGCAGCTCCACTGAGGAGACAGTTTACGAGCAGTACTTC
CDR3aa: CASSSTEETVYEQYF

abundance: NA
v_gene: TRBV24-1
d_gene: NA
j_gene: TRBJ2-1
CDR3nt: TGTGCCACCAGTGATGGGGGACTTGATGAGCAGTTCTTC
CDR3aa: CATSDGGLDEQFF

abundance: few
v_gene: TRBV7-2
d_gene: TRBD1
j_gene: TRBJ2-2
CDR3nt: TGTGCCAGCAGTTTCGACAGGGCCGGATTTAACACCGGGGAGCTGTTTTTT
CDR3aa: CASSFDRAGFNTGELFF

abundance: NA
v_gene: TRBV30
d_gene: NA
j_gene: TRBJ2-5
CDR3nt: TGTGCCTGGAGTGTATCGGTACAAGAGACCCAGTACTTC
CDR3aa: CAWSVSVQETQYF

abundance: NA
v_gene: TRBV28
d_gene: NA
j_gene: TRBJ2-5
CDR3nt: TGTGCCAGCAGGATGGGGCAAGCCCAAGAGACCCAGTACTTC
CDR3aa: CASRMGQAQETQYF

abundance: NA
v_gene: TRBV2
d_gene: NA
j_gene: TRBJ1-1
CDR3nt: TGTGCCAGCAGTGAACGGGTCAACACTGAAGCTTTCTTT
CDR3aa: CASSERVNTEAFF

abundance: NA
v_gene: TRBV2
d_gene: NA
j_gene: TRBJ1-2
CDR3nt: TGTGCCAGCAGTGAAAGAGGAAACAGGGCGGGCTATGGCTACACCTTC
CDR3aa: CASSERGNRAGYGYTF

abundance: NA
v_gene: TRBV28
d_gene: NA
j_gene: TRBJ1-1
CDR3nt: TGTGCCAGCAGACCCACTGCACAGGGGAACACTGAAGCTTTCTTT
CDR3aa: CASRPTAQGNTEAFF

abundance: NA
v_gene: TRBV3-1/TRBV3-2
d_gene: TRBD2
j_gene: TRBJ2-5
CDR3nt: TGTGCCAGCAGCCCCGGTAGCGGGGGGGGTTGGACCCAGTACTTC
CDR3aa: CASSPGSGGGWTQYF

abundance: NA
v_gene: TRBV14
d_gene: NA
j_gene: TRBJ1-3
CDR3nt: TGTGCCAGCAGCCAAAGGTCCGGGGGCTCTGGAAACACCATATATTTT
CDR3aa: CASSQRSGGSGNTIYF

abundance: NA
v_gene: TRBV19
d_gene: NA
j_gene: TRBJ1-3
CDR3nt: TGTGCCAGTAGTCGTACAGGGTCTGGAAACACCATATATTTT
CDR3aa: CASSRTGSGNTIYF

abundance: NA
v_gene: TRBV5-1
d_gene: NA
j_gene: TRBJ2-5
CDR3nt: TGCGCCAGCAGCTTGGCGGGGAGGGAGACCCAGTACTTC
CDR3aa: CASSLAGRETQYF

abundance: NA
v_gene: TRBV25-1
d_gene: NA
j_gene: TRBJ2-7
CDR3nt: TGTGCCAGCAGTGTGACAGTGGGCGAGCAGTACTTC
CDR3aa: CASSVTVGEQYF

abundance: NA
v_gene: TRBV28
d_gene: TRBD2
j_gene: TRBJ2-1
CDR3nt: TGTGCCAGCAGTTCTGAGGGGCGGGGGAGCTCCTACAATGAGCAGTTCTTC
CDR3aa: CASSSEGRGSSYNEQFF

abundance: once
v_gene: TRBV5-1
d_gene: NA
j_gene: TRBJ2-1
CDR3nt: TGCGCCAGCAGCTCGGGGGAGGATACTTATAATGAGCAGTTCTTC
CDR3aa: CASSSGEDTYNEQFF

abundance: NA
v_gene: TRBV2
d_gene: TRBD1
j_gene: TRBJ1-6
CDR3nt: TGTGCCACCTCCTCGGACAGGGCGACGCCCCTCCACTTT
CDR3aa: CATSSDRATPLHF

abundance: NA
v_gene: TRBV2
d_gene: NA
j_gene: TRBJ2-1
CDR3nt: TGTGCCAGCAGTTCCCAAGGGGCCTCCTACAATGAGCAGTTCTTC
CDR3aa: CASSSQGASYNEQFF

abundance: NA
v_gene: TRBV7-9
d_gene: TRBD1
j_gene: TRBJ2-5
CDR3nt: TGTGCCAGCAGCTCACGGACAGGGGAAGAGACCCAGTACTTC
CDR3aa: CASSSRTGEETQYF

abundance: NA
v_gene: TRBV11-1
d_gene: NA
j_gene: TRBJ1-6
CDR3nt: TGTGCCAGCAGCGTTCAAGGGGGTGGGAATTCACCCCTCCACTTT
CDR3aa: CASSVQGGGNSPLHF

abundance: NA
v_gene: TRBV7-2
d_gene: TRBD2
j_gene: TRBJ2-3
CDR3nt: TGTGCCAGCAGCTTAGTTTTTGGGACTAGCGGGGGGGCAATAGATACGCAGTATTTT
CDR3aa: CASSLVFGTSGGAIDTQYF

abundance: few
v_gene: TRBV5-1
d_gene: NA
j_gene: TRBJ2-7
CDR3nt: TGCGCCAGCAGCTTGGAACAGGGTGTCTACTACGAGCAGTACTTC
CDR3aa: CASSLEQGVYYEQYF

abundance: NA
v_gene: TRBV27
d_gene: NA
j_gene: TRBJ2-2
CDR3nt: TGTGCCAGCACCACCCCGATACTAGGGACCGGGGAGCTGTTTTTT
CDR3aa: CASTTPILGTGELFF

abundance: NA
v_gene: TRBV5-1
d_gene: NA
j_gene: TRBJ2-1
CDR3nt: TGCGCCAGCAGCCCATCACCCTTGGGCGGGGGCCATAATGAGCAGTTCTTC
CDR3aa: CASSPSPLGGGHNEQFF

abundance: NA
v_gene: TRBV6-5
d_gene: NA
j_gene: TRBJ2-5
CDR3nt: TGTGCCAGCAATTCCGGGGAGCGGCGGGAGACCCAGTACTTC
CDR3aa: CASNSGERRETQYF

abundance: once
v_gene: TRBV7-8
d_gene: TRBD2
j_gene: TRBJ2-7
CDR3nt: TGTGCCAGCAGCCGAAGCGGGGGAGAGCAGTACTTC
CDR3aa: CASSRSGGEQYF

abundance: NA
v_gene: TRBV19
d_gene: TRBD2
j_gene: TRBJ2-5
CDR3nt: TGTGCCAGTATGAGCAATCGCGGGGGCCAAGAGACCCAGTACTTC
CDR3aa: CASMSNRGGQETQYF

abundance: NA
v_gene: TRBV3-1/TRBV3-2
d_gene: TRBD2
j_gene: TRBJ2-5
CDR3nt: TGTGCCAGCAGTCACAGTTCAAGCGGGGGACGCGGGGCCCAGTACTTC
CDR3aa: CASSHSSSGGRGAQYF

abundance: NA
v_gene: TRBV5-4
d_gene: TRBD1
j_gene: TRBJ1-2
CDR3nt: TGTGCCAGCAGCTTTCGGGACAGGGTTCTCGGCTATGGCTACACCTTC
CDR3aa: CASSFRDRVLGYGYTF

abundance: NA
v_gene: TRBV7-6
d_gene: NA
j_gene: TRBJ1-2
CDR3nt: TGTGCCAGCAGCTTGGGAGTAGGTGGGGGCTACACCTTC
CDR3aa: CASSLGVGGGYTF

abundance: NA
v_gene: TRBV7-9
d_gene: NA
j_gene: TRBJ1-2
CDR3nt: TGTGCCAGCAGCTTAACAGGGAACAGTGGCTACACCTTC
CDR3aa: CASSLTGNSGYTF

abundance: NA
v_gene: TRBV5-1
d_gene: NA
j_gene: TRBJ1-5
CDR3nt: TGCGCCAGCAGATGGGAGCCTAATCAGCCCCAGCATTTT
CDR3aa: CASRWEPNQPQHF

abundance: NA
v_gene: TRBV5-1
d_gene: TRBD2
j_gene: TRBJ2-7
CDR3nt: TGCGCCAGCAGCTTGGGCGGGGGGCGATCCTACGAGCAGTACTTC
CDR3aa: CASSLGGGRSYEQYF

abundance: NA
v_gene: TRBV7-9
d_gene: NA
j_gene: TRBJ1-4
CDR3nt: TGTGCCAGCAGCTTAGCTCCCTCAGGGGAAAAACTGTTTTTT
CDR3aa: CASSLAPSGEKLFF

abundance: NA
v_gene: TRBV6-4
d_gene: NA
j_gene: TRBJ1-2
CDR3nt: TGTGCCAGCAGACCGGGTGCTGGTTTCCCTAACTATGGCTACACCTTC
CDR3aa: CASRPGAGFPNYGYTF

abundance: NA
v_gene: TRBV14
d_gene: TRBD1
j_gene: TRBJ2-5
CDR3nt: TGTGCCAGCAGCCGGTCCCTGGACAGGAAGCAAGAGACCCAGTACTTC
CDR3aa: CASSRSLDRKQETQYF

abundance: NA
v_gene: TRBV5-1
d_gene: NA
j_gene: TRBJ1-1
CDR3nt: TGCGCCAGCAGTGGGGGGACGGGCACTGAAGCTTTCTTT
CDR3aa: CASSGGTGTEAFF

abundance: NA
v_gene: TRBV9
d_gene: NA
j_gene: TRBJ2-2
CDR3nt: TGTGCCAGCACCAAATCTTCAGAAGGGACATGGAACACCGGGGAGCTGTTTTTT
CDR3aa: CASTKSSEGTWNTGELFF

abundance: NA
v_gene: TRBV12-3/TRBV12-4
d_gene: NA
j_gene: TRBJ2-3
CDR3nt: TGTGCCAGCAGTTCGCGGGGAACAGATACGCAGTATTTT
CDR3aa: CASSSRGTDTQYF

abundance: NA
v_gene: TRBV12-3/TRBV12-4
d_gene: NA
j_gene: TRBJ1-3
CDR3nt: TGTGCCAGCAGTCCGGGAAACACCATATATTTT
CDR3aa: CASSPGNTIYF

abundance: NA
v_gene: TRBV2
d_gene: NA
j_gene: TRBJ2-7
CDR3nt: TGTGCCAGCTCTATATCTCAGGCCGCCTACGAGCAGTACTTC
CDR3aa: CASSISQAAYEQYF

abundance: NA
v_gene: TRBV28
d_gene: TRBD1
j_gene: TRBJ1-5
CDR3nt: TGTGCCAGCAGTCTGACAGGGATCGGGCAGCCCCAGCATTTT
CDR3aa: CASSLTGIGQPQHF

abundance: NA
v_gene: TRBV7-9
d_gene: TRBD1
j_gene: TRBJ1-4
CDR3nt: TGTGCCAGCAGCTCCGGGACAGCAACTAATGAAAAACTGTTTTTT
CDR3aa: CASSSGTATNEKLFF

abundance: NA
v_gene: TRBV5-1
d_gene: TRBD2
j_gene: TRBJ2-1
CDR3nt: TGCGCCAGCATCTTGACTAGCGGGGCCAATGAGCAGTTCTTC
CDR3aa: CASILTSGANEQFF

abundance: few
v_gene: TRBV27
d_gene: TRBD2
j_gene: TRBJ2-4
CDR3nt: TGTGCCAGCAGTAGTAGGGAGGGCCTAGCCAAAAACATTCAGTACTTC
CDR3aa: CASSSREGLAKNIQYF

abundance: NA
v_gene: TRBV14
d_gene: NA
j_gene: TRBJ1-5
CDR3nt: TGTGCCAGCAGCATTTCAGTGGACAGCCCCCAGCATTTT
CDR3aa: CASSISVDSPQHF

abundance: few
v_gene: TRBV6-6
d_gene: TRBD1
j_gene: TRBJ1-2
CDR3nt: TGTGCCAGCAGTCTCAGGGGGCAGGCTGGCTACACCTTC
CDR3aa: CASSLRGQAGYTF

abundance: NA
v_gene: TRBV11-3
d_gene: NA
j_gene: TRBJ2-2
CDR3nt: TGTGCCAGCAGCCCGCCCCGGGACTCCGAAGAAGGGACCGGGGAGCTGTTTTTT
CDR3aa: CASSPPRDSEEGTGELFF

abundance: NA
v_gene: TRBV6-2/TRBV6-3
d_gene: NA
j_gene: TRBJ2-1
CDR3nt: TGTGCCAGCAGTTACACATACTACAATGAGCAGTTCTTC
CDR3aa: CASSYTYYNEQFF